This T cell receptor beta chain emerged from a study of blood T cell repertoires in COVID-19. Study-wide context: Some COVID-19 samples were acute and others convalescent; all came from the United States, Italy and Spain. PBMCs, B-cell-depleted T cells, or T cells provided the cDNA or gDNA that made up the material.

V lost 0 bases, J lost 4 bases, and 9 bases lay in between. Per germline, CDR1 SGHDN and CDR2 FVKESK. The CDR3 is 14 amino acids. Under the authors' procedure: Using reference gene primer amplification, nucleated cell counts were estimated. The repertoire was sequenced with immunoSEQ multiplex PCR; TCRdb's copy has only in-frame clones and lacks some. Clone size and V and J calls were adopted from that table, with D and trimming inferred from the DNA. The sample lists 59,000 or so clones, around four fifths occurring once. The sequence derives from a woman between 50 and 59 years old with active or convalescent COVID-19. The specimen sequenced was peripheral blood. The chain links TRBV14 to TRBJ1-2; tentative D call: TRBD1 (5 bases). Here the CDR3 reads CASSQERGGYGYTF. The DNA for the CDR3 is TGTGCCAGCAGCCAAGAAAGGGGAGGCTATGGCTACACCTTC.